The 11 T cell receptor beta chains presented below share a single source sample, sequenced in a study of PD-1 blockade in classical Hodgkin lymphoma. Repertoires were generated with immunoSEQ multiplex PCR, while TCRdb's copy carries only in-frame clones and drops some. The profile covers over 60,000 clones, with about 90% appearing a single time and approximately 10% taken by the ten largest. Time point in this sample: cycle 4 day 1 (C4D1), after less than 7 weeks of nivolumab. Every single patient, without exception, relapsed after autologous stem cell transplantation, and brentuximab vedotin exposure varied. The sequences come from peripheral blood mononuclear cells (PBMCs), collected before the fourth cycle of nivolumab. The source of these receptors is a human donor with classical Hodgkin lymphoma.

CDR3 protein: CASSRGTGVYGYTF. CDR3 DNA sequence: TGTGCCAGCTCACGTGGGACAGGGGTCTATGGCTACACCTTC. The J gene is TRBJ1-2, the V gene TRBV18; 10 nucleotides align to TRBD1. CDR1 and CDR2 from the germline V gene are KGHSH and LQKENI. The CDR3 runs 14 residues. Trimming at V came to 4 bases and at J to 4 bases, leaving 3 bases not matched to a gene.

V and J are TRBV25-1 and TRBJ1-6; 8 nucleotides line up with TRBD1. CDR3 length equals 14 residues. Germline V gene lookup returns CDR1 MGHDK and CDR2 SYGVNS. The V and J ends lost 6 bases and 9 bases, in that order; junction bases with no gene match: 7. The CDR3 region has the DNA TGTGCCAGCAGAGCGGGACAGGCGCCTTCACCCCTCCACTTT. Translating it yields CASRAGQAPSPLHF.

The V gene is TRBV30, the J gene TRBJ2-7, with D unresolved. V was pared by 0 bases and J by 2 bases, with 23 bases between. Germline-derived CDR1 and CDR2 are GTSNPN and SVGIG (reference sequence). The CDR3 is made up of 18 amino acids. CDR3 nucleotide sequence: TGTGCCTGGAGTGTCAGGCACCCTCGCCGTATACTTCCCTACGAGCAGTACTTC. Its translation: CAWSVRHPRRILPYEQYF. Complete variable domain (other parts from reference TRBV30 and TRBJ2-7): SQTIHQWPATLVQPVGSPLSLECTVEGTSNPNLYWYRQAAGRGLQLLFYSVGIGQISSEVPQNLSASRPQDRQFILSSKKLLLSDSGFYLCAWSVRHPRRILPYEQYFGPGTRLTVT.

This sequence joins TRBV4-1 and TRBJ1-1; 10 bases map to TRBD1. Trimming at V came to 0 bases and at J to 8 bases, leaving 9 bases not matched to a gene. The CDR3 is 16 residues long. Germline values: CDR1 MGHRA, CDR2 YSYEKL. The CDR3 bases are TGCGCCAGCAGCCAAGATCCCACCCCGGGACAGGGGGAAGCTTTCTTT. Its protein product is CASSQDPTPGQGEAFF.

The chain links TRBV5-1 to TRBJ2-1; tentatively, D is TRBD1 or TRBD2 (5 bases each). This CDR3 is 15 amino acids long. Germline V gene data show CDR1 as SGHRS and CDR2 as YFSETQ. The germline V and J ends were trimmed by 3 bases and 3 bases, with 13 bases remaining between them. CDR3 bases: TGCGCCAGCAGCTCGGGACCGAGCTACTACAATGAGCAGTTCTTC. The encoded protein is CASSSGPSYYNEQFF. The full variable domain, rest sourced from reference TRBV5-1 and TRBJ2-1, is KAGVTQTPRYLIKTRGQQVTLSCSPISGHRSVSWYQQTPGQGLQFLFEYFSETQRNKGNFPGRFSGRQFSNSRSEMNVSTLELGDSALYLCASSSGPSYYNEQFFGPGTRLTVL.

Here the CDR3 DNA reads TGTGCCAGCAGCGCTCACGGAAGAAAAGGGCCTAACCCTTATACGCAGTATTTT. Translated: CASSAHGRKGPNPYTQYF. The chain carries TRBV5-4 and TRBJ2-3; no clear D. Germline loops: CDR1 SGHNT, CDR2 YYREEE (reference sequence). V lost 4 bases, J lost 7 bases, and 28 bases lay in between. CDR3 length: 18 amino acids.

The chain has TRBV5-8 and TRBJ1-1; D unclear. Trimming removed 5 bases at V and 3 bases at J, with 5 bases between. The CDR3 length is 11 residues. Germline-derived CDR1 and CDR2 are SGHTS and YDEGEE. CDR3 sequence: CASRLYTEAFF. For the CDR3, the DNA is TGTGCCAGCAGGCTTTACACTGAAGCTTTCTTT.

The genes are TRBV9 and TRBJ2-5; TRBD1 is a possible D gene (5 bases). The V end lost 1 base, the J end lost 2 bases, and 6 bases lay between the germline ends. This CDR3 comprises 13 residues. Germline V CDR1 and CDR2: SGDLS, YYNGEE. The CDR3 region has the DNA TGTGCCAGCAGCGTATCAGGGCAAGAGACCCAGTACTTC. Its protein is CASSVSGQETQYF.

This clone is judged medium-sized. The chain carries TRBV30 and TRBJ2-5; D ambiguous. CDR1 is GTSNPN, CDR2 SVGIG, per germline (reference sequence). Trimming pared 5 bases from V and 5 bases from J, leaving 12 bases between. The CDR3 runs to 12 residues. As DNA, the CDR3 is TGTGCCTGGGCCGGGCAGGAGGAGACCCAGTACTTC. Translation: CAWAGQEETQYF.

V usage is TRBV19 and J usage is TRBJ2-1; 7 nucleotides line up with TRBD2. This CDR3 contains 11 residues. V shed 11 bases and J 6 bases; nucleotides not matched to a gene: 4. Per germline, CDR1 LNHDA and CDR2 SQIVND (reference sequence). CDR3 in DNA: TGTGCCTCGGGGGGACTCAATGAGCAGTTCTTC. This sequence encodes CASGGLNEQFF.

This clone was seen a single time. The chain couples TRBV5-6 to TRBJ2-6; no clear D. V was trimmed by 0 bases and J by 2 bases, leaving 3 bases between them. CDR1 is SGHDT and CDR2 is YYEEEE in the germline V gene. The CDR3 has 14 residues. CDR3 nucleotides: TGTGCCAGCAGCTTGGACCCTGGGGCCAACGTCCTGACTTTC. Translation gives CASSLDPGANVLTF.